This T cell receptor (beta chain) was retrieved from a study of early T cells in non-severe SARS-CoV-2 infection. The overall study: Bulk RNA isolated from unsorted whole blood underwent sequencing; chains were not paired.

There are 15 residues in the CDR3. Germline values: CDR1 DFQATT, CDR2 SNEGSKA (reference sequence). Each single cDNA molecule received a unique molecular identifier. Via MiXCR, TCRdb re-called the 5' RACE reads, giving one row per CDR3 protein. The sample records approximately 46,000 distinct CDR3 sequences, almost 9.5% being singletons. The gene calls are TRBV20-1 and TRBJ2-5; 14 bases match TRBD2. Sequences were obtained from whole blood. This TCR derives from an adult who was a healthcare worker with PCR-confirmed SARS-CoV-2 infection or an uninfected control (not recorded which). For the CDR3, the DNA is TGCAGCGCCCCGACTAGCGGGAGGGTTTCAGAGACCCAGTACTTC. Residues: CSAPTSGRVSETQYF.